Each of the 19 T cell receptor beta chains below was sequenced from the same sample in a study of blood T cells in healthy people across ages. Through a sample-barcoded 5' primer and a J-beta primer mix, a second PCR was run for roughly 6 to 12 cycles. From the 5' RACE reads, TCRdb called clonotypes with MiXCR, one entry per CDR3 protein. The sample consists of 870,000 or so distinct CDR3 sequences, around 30% of them appearing once. Sequences were obtained from blood. The receptors shown here come from a woman older than 75 in good health.

This clonotype was detected ten times or more. The chain recombines TRBV6-6 with TRBJ2-1; TRBD1 matches at 10 bases. The CDR3 is made up of 16 amino acids. Germline CDR1 and CDR2: MNHNY and SVGAGI (reference sequence). V shed 0 bases, J shed 6 bases, and the junction held 5 bases outside the gene matches. The CDR3 loop is CASSYSRDRGPNEQFF. The CDR3 DNA follows: TGTGCCAGCAGTTACTCAAGGGACAGGGGACCCAATGAGCAGTTCTTC.

As for this clonotype: One end of the junction varies from germline; a read error may be responsible. J is TRBJ2-3 and V is TRBV5-6, with a possible D match to TRBD2 (5 bases). This CDR3 is 16 amino acids long. Germline V gene data show CDR1 as SGHDT and CDR2 as YYEEEE. This chain's CDR3 is CAGSAGELFAPDTQYF. In DNA form, the CDR3 reads TGTGCCGGCAGCGCCGGGGAGCTCTTCGCGCCAGATACGCAGTATTTT.

This clonotype has at least ten counts. In DNA form, the CDR3 reads TGCGCCAGCAGCCCGAGCGGCGGGTACAACCTTCAGTATTTT. It is translated as CASSPSGGYNLQYF. The genes are TRBV5-1 and TRBJ2-3; a possible D gene is TRBD2 (5 bases). The ends were cut back, 4 bases at V and 12 bases at J, with 21 bases in the middle. The CDR3 has 14 amino acids. Germline V gives CDR1 SGHRS, CDR2 YFSETQ.

This clonotype was counted many times. The V call is TRBV30, the J call TRBJ1-5; 7 bases are a match to TRBD1. Per the germline V gene, CDR1 is GTSNPN and CDR2 is SVGIG (reference sequence). The length of the CDR3 is 14 residues. V shed 1 base, J shed 7 bases, and the junction held 7 bases outside the gene matches. CDR3 in amino acids: CAWSEGQPFQPQHF. The CDR3 DNA reads TGTGCCTGGAGTGAGGGACAGCCTTTCCAGCCCCAGCATTTT.

The rearrangement uses TRBV12-3 or TRBV12-4 and TRBJ2-5; 9 positions match TRBD2. Gene TRBJ2-7 matches the end of the DNA better, so the J call may be wrong. The CDR3 loop spans 14 amino acids. The DNA of the CDR3 is TGTGCCAGCAGGTATAGCGGGGGTGACCACGAGCAGTACTTC. Protein: CASRYSGGDHEQYF.

This clonotype has more than one count but fewer than ten. A much larger clone sits a single nucleotide away, making a read error possible. The V call is TRBV7-2, the J call TRBJ2-5; 8 nucleotides line up with TRBD1. V lost 5 bases to trimming and J lost 5 bases; unmatched junction nucleotides: 10. The CDR3 has 15 residues. Per germline, CDR1 SGHTA and CDR2 FQGNSA. The CDR3 loop is CASSPGRGRRETQYF. The CDR3 DNA sequence: TGTGCCAGCAGCCCGGGCAGGGGGCGCCGGGAGACCCAGTACTTC.

V and J are TRBV7-9 and TRBJ2-7, with D possibly TRBD1 on 7 matching bases. The CDR3 contains 16 residues. The germline gives CDR1 SEHNR, CDR2 FQNEAQ (reference sequence). Between the trimmed V and J ends, which lost 5 bases and 7 bases, there was a span of 24 bases. In DNA form, the CDR3 reads TGTGCCAGCAGCACATCAGGGGCAGGGGGGATAGGGGAGCAGTACTTC. Amino acids: CASSTSGAGGIGEQYF.

This clonotype is a singleton in its sample. A read error may produce the germline difference seen at one junction end. The chain employs TRBV4-1 and TRBJ1-1; 8 nucleotides agree with TRBD1. Germline loops: CDR1 MGHRA, CDR2 YSYEKL. The CDR3 has 17 amino acids. The CDR3 loop reads CASSQKSQGAQNIEAFF. The CDR3 DNA is TGCGCCAGCAGCCAGAAGAGCCAGGGGGCTCAGAACATTGAAGCTTTCTTT.

As for this clonotype: A much larger clone differs by one base, so this may be a read error. The genes are TRBV28 and TRBJ1-5; tentative D call: TRBD1 (6 bases). Trimming took 4 bases from V and 3 from J, leaving 10 bases between them. The CDR3 is 14 residues long. In germline, CDR1 is MDHEN, CDR2 SYDVKM. The CDR3 DNA reads as TGTGCCAGCAGTTCGGGACACATCAATCAGCCCCAGCATTTT. Translated: CASSSGHINQPQHF.

This clonotype has at least ten counts. The rearrangement links TRBV5-4 to TRBJ2-3; a weak D match, TRBD2 (6 bases). Germline CDR1 reads SGHNT; CDR2 reads YYREEE (reference sequence). There are 14 residues in the CDR3. Trimming removed 1 base at V and 9 bases at J, with 15 bases between. The CDR3 nucleotides read TGTGCCAGCAGCTTGTCCAAGGCAGGGAGGACGCAGTATTTT. It codes for CASSLSKAGRTQYF.

This clonotype was counted many times. The rearrangement links TRBV7-2 to TRBJ2-3; 9 bases align to TRBD2. From germline, CDR1 is SGHTA and CDR2 FQGNSA. The CDR3 has 15 amino acids. Losses at the gene ends were 1 base for V and 5 bases for J; bases not matched to a gene: 4. CDR3 nucleotide sequence: TGTGCCAGCAGCTTAGGACCAGCGGGGGGAGATACGCAGTATTTT. Translated, it gives CASSLGPAGGDTQYF.

This clonotype was picked up many times. This chain joins TRBV7-2 and TRBJ2-1, with D possibly TRBD2 on 6 matching bases. The germline V gene encodes CDR1 SGHTA and CDR2 FQGNSA. Trimming removed 5 bases at V and 10 bases at J, with 21 bases between. This CDR3 is built from 15 residues. The CDR3 DNA reads TGTGCCAGCAGCCCCCGGGTGGCGGGGCGCGTCGAGCAGTTCTTC. It translates to CASSPRVAGRVEQFF.

This clonotype was seen at least ten times. The chain carries TRBV7-2 and TRBJ2-5, with D possibly TRBD1 on 6 matching bases. V was shortened by 3 bases and J by 4 bases, with 18 bases between the two germline ends. CDR3 length: 16 residues. Germline V gene lookup returns CDR1 SGHTA and CDR2 FQGNSA. CDR3 sequence reads: CASSFEQGSGGETQYF. CDR3 sequence (DNA): TGTGCCAGCAGCTTTGAACAGGGTTCTGGAGGAGAGACCCAGTACTTC.

This rearrangement joins TRBV12-3 or TRBV12-4 to TRBJ1-1; 10 nucleotides agree with TRBD1. The junction had 8 bases not matched to a gene; V was cut back by 5 bases and J by 2 bases. CDR3 length: 16 residues. The CDR3 loop is CASSTGTGEGNTEAFF. The CDR3 bases are TGTGCCAGCAGTACCGGGACAGGGGAGGGAAACACTGAAGCTTTCTTT.

For this clonotype: Just one base apart from a much larger clone, this may be a read error. V and J are TRBV7-2 and TRBJ1-6; D unresolved. The CDR3 runs to 13 residues. The V end was cut by 0 bases, the J end by 10 bases, with 7 bases between. Germline V gives CDR1 SGHTA, CDR2 FQGNSA. This chain's CDR3 is CASSLALRSPLHF. CDR3 DNA: TGTGCCAGCAGCTTAGCCCTCCGGTCACCCCTCCACTTT.

The CDR3 loop reads CASSLESHKGGYTF. CDR3 nucleotide sequence: TGTGCCAGCAGCTTAGAAAGCCACAAAGGCGGCTACACCTTC. The J gene is TRBJ1-2, the V gene TRBV7-2; D is unclear. This CDR3 is built from 14 residues. The ends were cut back, 1 base at V and 8 bases at J, with 14 bases in the middle. CDR1 is SGHTA and CDR2 is FQGNSA in the germline V gene. The full variable domain, completed using reference TRBV7-2 and TRBJ1-2, is GAGVSQSPSNKVTEKGKDVELRCDPISGHTALYWYRQSLGQGLEFLIYFQGNSAPDKSGLPSDRFSAERTGGSVSTLTIQRTQQEDSAVYLCASSLESHKGGYTFGSGTRLTVV.

Comment on this clonotype: A much larger clone lies one base from this, so it may be a read error. The chain links TRBV7-2 to TRBJ2-2; weak D call: TRBD2 (7 bases). V was trimmed by 5 bases and J by 4 bases, leaving 14 bases between them. Germline lookup yields CDR1 SGHTA and CDR2 FQGNSA. This CDR3 comprises 15 residues. DNA for the CDR3: TGTGCCAGCAGCAGCCGTGCGGGGGCCACCGGGGAGCTGTTTTTT. Amino acid sequence: CASSSRAGATGELFF.

This clonotype occurred a few times. A much larger clone is a single base away; this may be a read error. CDR3 sequence (DNA): TGCAGGGCTAGATGGGGGGATGGCTACACCTTC. Its translation is CRARWGDGYTF. This sequence joins TRBV20-1 and TRBJ1-2; D is possibly TRBD1 (5 bases). There are 11 residues in the CDR3. CDR1 is DFQATT, CDR2 SNEGSKA, per germline (reference sequence).

V is TRBV29-1 and J is TRBJ1-4, with 9 bases matching TRBD1. J lost 5 bases, V lost 7 bases, and 8 bases had no gene match. The V gene's germline CDR1 is SQVTM and CDR2 ANQGSEA. The CDR3 has 14 residues. CDR3 protein: CSASSGTGNEKLFF. The CDR3, as DNA: TGCAGCGCGTCCTCCGGGACAGGGAATGAAAAACTGTTTTTT. Complete variable domain (other parts from reference TRBV29-1 and TRBJ1-4): SAVISQKPSRDICQRGTSLTIQCQVDSQVTMMFWYRQQPGQSLTLIATANQGSEATYESGFVIDKFPISRPNLTFSTLTVSNMSPEDSSIYLCSASSGTGNEKLFFGSGTQLSVL.